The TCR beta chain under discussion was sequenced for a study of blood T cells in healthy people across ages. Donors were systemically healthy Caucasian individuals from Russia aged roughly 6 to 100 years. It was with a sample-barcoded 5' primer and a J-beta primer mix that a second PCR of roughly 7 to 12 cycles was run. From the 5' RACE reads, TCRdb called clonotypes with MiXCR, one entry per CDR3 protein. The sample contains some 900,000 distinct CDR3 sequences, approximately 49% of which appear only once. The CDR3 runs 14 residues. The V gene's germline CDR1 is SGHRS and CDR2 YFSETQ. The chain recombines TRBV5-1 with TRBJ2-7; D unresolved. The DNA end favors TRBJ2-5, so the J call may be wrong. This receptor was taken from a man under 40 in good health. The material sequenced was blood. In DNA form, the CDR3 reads TGCGCCAGCAGCTTGGTTCATCCGGAGGAGACCCAGTACTTC. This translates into CASSLVHPEETQYF.